This T cell receptor beta chain was observed in a study of early T cells in non-severe SARS-CoV-2 infection. Study-wide context: The input, bulk RNA from unsorted whole blood, was sequenced, and chains were unpaired.

Overall study findings and caveats: Clonotype matching in VDJdb favored anti-spike CD8 responses and did not capture private and CD4 specificities.

As part of library construction, unique molecular identifiers were attached to individual cDNA molecules. TCRdb reprocessed the 5' RACE reads via MiXCR and lists one record per CDR3 protein. Among about 100,000 distinct CDR3 sequences, around 13% were seen once, and the ten largest hold roughly 6.2%. The germline V gene encodes CDR1 SGHDT and CDR2 YYEEEE. The CDR3 extends over 14 amino acids. The V end was cut by 2 bases, the J end by 1 base, with 9 bases between. As for this clonotype: Its specificity is not known.

The receptor's source is an adult who was a healthcare worker with PCR-confirmed SARS-CoV-2 infection or an uninfected control (not recorded which). This chain links TRBV5-6 with TRBJ2-5; D unresolved. Sample: whole blood. The CDR3 coding sequence is TGTGCCAGCAGCTTTCGGCCAACCCAAGAGACCCAGTACTTC. This encodes CASSFRPTQETQYF.